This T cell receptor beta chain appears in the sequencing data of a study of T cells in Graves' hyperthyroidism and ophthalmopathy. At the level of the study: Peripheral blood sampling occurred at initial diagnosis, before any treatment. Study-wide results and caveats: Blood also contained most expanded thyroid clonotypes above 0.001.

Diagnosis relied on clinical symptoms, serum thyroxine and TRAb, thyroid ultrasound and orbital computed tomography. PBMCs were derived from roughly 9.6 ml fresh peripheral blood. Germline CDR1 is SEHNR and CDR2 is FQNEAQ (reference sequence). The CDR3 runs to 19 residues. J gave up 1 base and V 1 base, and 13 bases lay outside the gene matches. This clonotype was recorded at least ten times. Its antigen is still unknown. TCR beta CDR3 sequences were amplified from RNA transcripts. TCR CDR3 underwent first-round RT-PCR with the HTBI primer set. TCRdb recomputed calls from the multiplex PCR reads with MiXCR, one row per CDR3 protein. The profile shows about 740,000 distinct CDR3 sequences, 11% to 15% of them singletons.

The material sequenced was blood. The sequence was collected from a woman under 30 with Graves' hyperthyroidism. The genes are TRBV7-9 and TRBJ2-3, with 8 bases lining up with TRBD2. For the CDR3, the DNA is TGTGCCAGCAGCTTAGTGGTAGTAGCGGGAATGGAGGGCACAGATACGCAGTATTTT. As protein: CASSLVVVAGMEGTDTQYF.